The next 17 T cell receptor beta chains were all read from a single sample in a study of T cell responses to AZD1222 COVID-19 vaccine. Profiling relied on immunoSEQ multiplex PCR, and the TCRdb table lists in-frame clones only, not all of them. The table has over 110,000 clones, 75% to 95% seen once. The specimen was peripheral blood, collected on day 0 of AZD1222 vaccination. Source of these receptors: an adult in good health.

The chain employs TRBV10-1 and TRBJ2-3; D is perhaps TRBD1 (6 bases). With 2 bases removed from V and 11 bases from J, the gap between germline ends came to 11 bases. The CDR3 is made up of 12 amino acids. CDR1 and CDR2 from the germline V gene are WNHNN and SYGVQD (reference sequence). For the CDR3, the DNA is TGCGCCAGCAGTGAGGTCGTGGGACAGCAGTATTTT. Its translation is CASSEVVGQQYF.

The chain carries TRBV9 and TRBJ1-6; no firm D call. V gave up 2 bases and J gave up 7 bases, with 10 bases separating them. The CDR3 runs 14 residues. Germline CDR1 and CDR2: SGDLS and YYNGEE. CDR3: CASSVDGGNSPLHF. The CDR3 coding sequence is TGTGCCAGCAGCGTTGATGGTGGCAATTCACCCCTCCACTTT.

The chain uses TRBV5-1 and TRBJ2-7; D gene uncertain. The CDR3 length is 14 residues. V lost 1 base and J lost 0, with 8 bases in between. Germline V gene lookup returns CDR1 SGHRS and CDR2 YFSETQ. CDR3 nucleotide sequence: TGCGCCAGCAGCTTGTTGGCTAGCTCCTACGAGCAGTACTTC. Its translation is CASSLLASSYEQYF.

V usage is TRBV5-6 and J usage is TRBJ2-7, with TRBD2 matching 14 bases. Trimming at V came to 5 bases and at J to 6 bases, leaving 4 bases not matched to a gene. The length of the CDR3 is 14 residues. The germline CDR1 and CDR2 sequences are SGHDT and YYEEEE. The CDR3 bases are TGTGCCAGCAGACGACTAGCGGGAGGGCGCGAGCAGTACTTC. It is translated as CASRRLAGGREQYF.

V gene TRBV5-1 combines with J gene TRBJ2-7, with 7 bases lining up with TRBD1. This CDR3 contains 14 residues. Germline assignment: CDR1 SGHRS and CDR2 YFSETQ. The J segment lost 5 bases and the V segment lost 1 base, leaving 6 bases of the junction unmatched. In nucleotides, the CDR3 is TGCGCCAGCAGCTTGTGGGGAACAGGGGACGAGCAGTACTTC. Translation gives CASSLWGTGDEQYF.

The J gene is TRBJ1-2, the V gene TRBV5-8; TRBD1 matches 9 bases. CDR3 length: 16 amino acids. The V and J ends lost 4 bases and 3 bases, in that order; junction bases with no gene match: 10. Germline lookup yields CDR1 SGHTS and CDR2 YDEGEE. The CDR3 DNA reads TGTGCCAGCAGCGACCCCGGGACAGGGCTTCACTATGGCTACACCTTC. It translates to CASSDPGTGLHYGYTF. The complete variable domain, with remaining parts taken from reference TRBV5-8 and TRBJ1-2, reads EAGVTQSPTHLIKTRGQQATLRCSPISGHTSVYWYQQALGLGLQFLLWYDEGEERNRGNFPPRFSGRQFPNYSSELNVNALELEDSALYLCASSDPGTGLHYGYTFGSGTRLTVV.

V is TRBV7-9 and J is TRBJ2-2; D gene ambiguous. Germline CDR1 and CDR2: SEHNR and FQNEAQ (reference sequence). The length of the CDR3 is 14 residues. The V end was cut by 4 bases, the J end by 6 bases, with 12 bases between. CDR3 nucleotides: TGTGCCAGCAGCTCCCCCCTAGGGCCCGGGGAGCTGTTTTTT. Translated: CASSSPLGPGELFF.

This chain uses TRBV9 with TRBJ1-3; D not certain. The germline CDR1 and CDR2 sequences are SGDLS and YYNGEE. The CDR3 loop spans 13 amino acids. V was cut by 0 bases and J by 4 bases, with 5 bases left in between. The CDR3: CASSVETGNTIYF. In DNA, the CDR3 is TGTGCCAGCAGCGTAGAGACAGGAAACACCATATATTTT. The full variable domain, its missing parts supplied by reference TRBV9 and TRBJ1-3, is DSGVTQTPKHLITATGQRVTLRCSPRSGDLSVYWYQQSLDQGLQFLIQYYNGEERAKGNILERFSAQQFPDLHSELNLSSLELGDSALYFCASSVETGNTIYFGEGSWLTVV.

The rearrangement joins TRBV6-5 to TRBJ2-7; perhaps TRBD2 as D (6 bases). The CDR3 contains 16 residues. V dropped 4 bases and J dropped 6 bases, with 22 bases sitting between them. In germline, CDR1 is MNHEY, CDR2 SVGAGI. CDR3 protein: CASSSRPGLSGGEQYF. The DNA of the CDR3 is TGTGCCAGCAGTTCCCGACCGGGACTCAGCGGCGGCGAGCAGTACTTC.

The V and J genes are TRBV5-1 and TRBJ2-7, with D perhaps given as TRBD1 or TRBD2 (5 bases each). CDR1 SGHRS and CDR2 YFSETQ come from the germline V gene. CDR3 length: 14 amino acids. Trimming removed 5 bases from V and 7 bases from J, with 19 bases in between. In DNA form, the CDR3 reads TGCGCCAGCAGTTCCGGGACCCCCTCGGGTGAGCAGTACTTC. It yields the protein CASSSGTPSGEQYF.

The chain joins TRBV11-2 to TRBJ1-2, with 7 bases aligning to TRBD1. Germline CDR1 is SGHAT and CDR2 is FQNNGV. The junction had 9 bases not matched to a gene; V was cut back by 4 bases and J by 7 bases. The length of the CDR3 is 14 residues. CDR3 coding DNA: TGTGCCAGCAGCTCTCTAGACAGGGACTTTGGCTACACCTTC. Translation gives CASSSLDRDFGYTF. The complete variable domain, with remaining parts taken from reference TRBV11-2 and TRBJ1-2, reads EAGVAQSPRYKIIEKRQSVAFWCNPISGHATLYWYQQILGQGPKLLIQFQNNGVVDDSQLPKDRFSAERLKGVDSTLKIQPAKLEDSAVYLCASSSLDRDFGYTFGSGTRLTVV.

The rearrangement links TRBV10-2 to TRBJ2-7; maybe TRBD2 (7 bases). Germline V gives CDR1 WSHSY, CDR2 SAAADI. Trimming pared 2 bases from V and 4 bases from J, leaving 21 bases between. The CDR3 sequence is 17 residues long. Here the CDR3 DNA reads TGCGCCAGCAGTGAGATGATTGGGCGGGGGCAAACATACGAGCAGTACTTC. Translated: CASSEMIGRGQTYEQYF.

The chain couples TRBV28 to TRBJ2-7; a weak D match, TRBD2 (6 bases). The CDR3 spans 13 residues. Looked up from germline, CDR1 is MDHEN and CDR2 is SYDVKM. Trimming shortened V by 6 bases and J by 1 base, and 10 bases separated the two germline ends. The CDR3 coding sequence is TGTGCCAGCAGCCGGGACTGGTCCTACGAGCAGTACTTC. Translated: CASSRDWSYEQYF.

V gene TRBV7-2 combines with J gene TRBJ2-7, with D perhaps assigned TRBD1 or TRBD2 (5 bases each). Trimming stripped 5 bases from V and 2 bases from J, with 7 bases between. The CDR3 length is 12 residues. CDR1 and CDR2 (germline): SGHTA, FQGNSA. CDR3 nucleotides: TGTGCCAGCAGCCTGGGGGCCTACGAGCAGTACTTC. Translation gives CASSLGAYEQYF.

The chain recombines TRBV5-4 with TRBJ1-2, with D possibly matching TRBD1 (6 bases). V lost 4 bases, J lost 4 bases, and 14 bases lay in between. The CDR3 consists of 14 residues. CDR1 and CDR2 (germline): SGHNT, YYREEE (reference sequence). Written as DNA, the CDR3 is TGTGCCAGCAGCCCACAGGGCACCATCTATGGCTACACCTTC. Residues: CASSPQGTIYGYTF.

This clone was seen a single time. The chain carries TRBV5-1 and TRBJ1-2, with 9 bases aligning to TRBD1. There are 16 residues in the CDR3. J was trimmed by 2 bases and V by 4 bases; bases with no gene match: 9. Looked up from germline, CDR1 is SGHRS and CDR2 is YFSETQ. The CDR3 region is CASSPNPGQGNYGYTF. In nucleotides, the CDR3 is TGCGCCAGCAGCCCCAACCCGGGACAGGGCAACTATGGCTACACCTTC. The full variable domain, rest sourced from reference TRBV5-1 and TRBJ1-2, is KAGVTQTPRYLIKTRGQQVTLSCSPISGHRSVSWYQQTPGQGLQFLFEYFSETQRNKGNFPGRFSGRQFSNSRSEMNVSTLELGDSALYLCASSPNPGQGNYGYTFGSGTRLTVV.

The rearrangement joins TRBV28 to TRBJ1-2, with 11 bases fitting TRBD1. CDR1 is MDHEN, CDR2 SYDVKM, per germline. V was clipped by 1 base and J by 4 bases; unmatched bases: 2. The CDR3 is 15 amino acids. CDR3 loop: CASSLSGQGVYGYTF. The DNA for the CDR3 is TGTGCCAGCAGTTTATCGGGACAGGGGGTCTATGGCTACACCTTC.